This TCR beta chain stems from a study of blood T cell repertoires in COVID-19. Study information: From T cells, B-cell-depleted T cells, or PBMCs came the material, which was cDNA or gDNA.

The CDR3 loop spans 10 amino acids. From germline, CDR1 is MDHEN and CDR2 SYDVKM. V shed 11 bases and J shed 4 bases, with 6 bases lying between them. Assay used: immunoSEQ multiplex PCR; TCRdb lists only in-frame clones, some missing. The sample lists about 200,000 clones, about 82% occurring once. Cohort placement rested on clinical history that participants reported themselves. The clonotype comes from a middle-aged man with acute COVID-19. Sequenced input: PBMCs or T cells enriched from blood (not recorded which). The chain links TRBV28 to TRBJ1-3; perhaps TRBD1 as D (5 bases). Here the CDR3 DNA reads TGTGCCGGGGGGGGAAACACCATATATTTT. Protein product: CAGGGNTIYF.